This TCR beta chain was identified during a study of a mutant IDH1 vaccine in newly diagnosed glioma. On the study more broadly: With temozolomide cycles, or 4-6 weeks after radiotherapy alone, vaccination was started. Sex distribution of treated patients was around 62% male and about 40% female; mean age was 40.4 years.

Germline V gene data show CDR1 as SGHVS and CDR2 as FQNEAQ. Trimming stripped 0 bases from V and 7 bases from J, with 12 bases between. The CDR3 spans 14 residues. The time point was: week 11, during vaccination. All doses held 300 ug of mutant IDH1 20-mer peptide, with topical imiquimod. Assay used: immunoSEQ multiplex PCR; TCRdb lists only in-frame clones, some missing. The table shows 50,000 to 75,000 clones, with roughly 80% occurring only once. Points on this clone: Its antigen is as yet unknown.

This receptor was identified in a man aged 50 to 59 with glioma. Sample: PBMCs, taken from a glioma patient whose treatment included an IDH1 peptide vaccine. The V and J genes are TRBV7-8 and TRBJ1-1; TRBD1 might be the D (6 bases). The CDR3 nucleotides read TGTGCCAGCAGCTTAGCGCAGGGGTTGAGTGAAGCTTTCTTT. It translates to CASSLAQGLSEAFF.